This T cell receptor (beta chain) was found in a study of blood T cell repertoires in COVID-19. In the study overall: There were acute and convalescent COVID-19 samples, and they came from the United States, Italy and Spain.

The authors' processing: Reference gene primer amplification gave estimated nucleated cell counts. Clones were sequenced by immunoSEQ multiplex PCR, and TCRdb holds only the in-frame ones, with some missing. The DNA was the basis for D and trimming; V, J and clone size are from that table. The sample includes some 300,000 clones, approximately 90% of them seen just once. Followed longitudinally, the Seattle patients had been enrolled during active infection. This receptor was identified in a woman aged 50 to 60 with COVID-19, enrolled during active disease. The sample consisted of peripheral blood.

The CDR3 spells CASSPPGLAAGSSYNEQFF. The CDR3 DNA reads TGCGCCAGCAGCCCTCCGGGACTAGCGGCAGGGAGCTCCTACAATGAGCAGTTCTTC. V is TRBV4-1 and J is TRBJ2-1; TRBD2 matches at 11 bases. Germline V gene data show CDR1 as MGHRA and CDR2 as YSYEKL. This CDR3 comprises 19 residues. J lost 0 bases, V lost 4 bases, and 11 bases had no gene match.